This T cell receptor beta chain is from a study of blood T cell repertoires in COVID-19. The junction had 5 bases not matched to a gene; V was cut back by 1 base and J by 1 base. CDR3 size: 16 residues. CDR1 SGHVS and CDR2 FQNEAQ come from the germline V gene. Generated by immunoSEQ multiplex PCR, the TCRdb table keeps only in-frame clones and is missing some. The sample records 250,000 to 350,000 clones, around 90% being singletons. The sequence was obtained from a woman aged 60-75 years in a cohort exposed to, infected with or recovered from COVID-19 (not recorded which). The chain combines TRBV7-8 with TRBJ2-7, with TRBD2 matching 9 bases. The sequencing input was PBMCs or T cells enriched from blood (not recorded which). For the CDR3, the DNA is TGTGCCAGCAGCTTAGAACCTAGCGGGGCATCCTACGAGCAGTACTTC. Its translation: CASSLEPSGASYEQYF.